Below, 19 T cell receptor beta chains from the same sample are listed, as sequenced in a study of CD8+ T cells in alopecia areata. Reverse transcribed after extraction, RNA yielded cDNA as the sequencing template. The assay was immunoSEQ multiplex PCR, and TCRdb's table has in-frame clones only and misses some. Of 95,000 to 110,000 clones in the sample, approximately 58% were seen once. Sequencing used CD4+ T cells sorted from blood. These receptors were collected from a human donor in good health.

The V call is TRBV30, the J call TRBJ1-6; possibly TRBD1 for D (6 bases). Germline loops: CDR1 GTSNPN, CDR2 SVGIG (reference sequence). V lost 1 base to trimming and J lost 10 bases, with 11 bases between them. The CDR3 is 13 residues long. In DNA form, the CDR3 reads TGTGCCTGGAGTGGCGCAGGGGACTCACCCCTCCACTTT. Translating it yields CAWSGAGDSPLHF. Full variable domain (missing parts from reference TRBV30 and TRBJ1-6): SQTIHQWPATLVQPVGSPLSLECTVEGTSNPNLYWYRQAAGRGLQLLFYSVGIGQISSEVPQNLSASRPQDRQFILSSKKLLLSDSGFYLCAWSGAGDSPLHFGNGTRLTVT.

The chain couples TRBV30 to TRBJ1-1; a possible D gene is TRBD1 (6 bases). CDR1 GTSNPN and CDR2 SVGIG come from the germline V gene (reference sequence). The V end lost 3 bases, the J end lost 2 bases, and 13 bases lay between the germline ends. This CDR3 comprises 14 residues. For the CDR3, the DNA is TGTGCCTGGAGGTTCAGGGGAGGAAACACTGAAGCTTTCTTT. This sequence encodes CAWRFRGGNTEAFF.

CDR3 residues: CASSSTPGQGNTGELFF. The CDR3 DNA reads TGTGCCAGCAGTTCTACCCCGGGACAGGGTAACACCGGGGAGCTGTTTTTT. V and J are TRBV25-1 and TRBJ2-2; 9 nucleotides agree with TRBD1. The germline V gene encodes CDR1 MGHDK and CDR2 SYGVNS. The J segment lost 2 bases and the V segment lost 5 bases, leaving 9 bases of the junction unmatched. The CDR3 sequence is 17 residues long. The variable domain in full, with the rest retrieved from reference TRBV25-1 and TRBJ2-2, is EADIYQTPRYLVIGTGKKITLECSQTMGHDKMYWYQQDPGMELHLIHYSYGVNSTEKGDLSSESTVSRIRTEHFPLTLESARPSHTSQYLCASSSTPGQGNTGELFFGEGSRLTVL.

V usage is TRBV7-9 and J usage is TRBJ1-1; possible D gene TRBD1, 6 bases. Trimming removed 0 bases at V and 3 bases at J, with 8 bases between. CDR1 SEHNR and CDR2 FQNEAQ come from the germline V gene (reference sequence). The CDR3 sequence is 14 residues long. For the CDR3, the DNA is TGTGCCAGCAGCTTAGCGGGGGCCGACACTGAAGCTTTCTTT. Protein sequence: CASSLAGADTEAFF.

The chain couples TRBV2 to TRBJ2-1; D is possibly TRBD1 or TRBD2 (7 bases each). Germline CDR1 reads SNHLY; CDR2 reads FYNNEI. Trimming pared 3 bases from V and 6 bases from J, leaving 15 bases between. CDR3 length: 15 amino acids. The CDR3 sequence: CASSDEQGRGNEQFF. The CDR3 DNA reads TGTGCCAGCAGTGATGAACAGGGGAGGGGCAATGAGCAGTTCTTC.

The chain combines TRBV5-1 with TRBJ1-4; no clear D. CDR1 is SGHRS, CDR2 YFSETQ, per germline. This CDR3 has 13 residues. The V and J ends lost 4 bases and 8 bases respectively, with 12 bases between them. The CDR3 nucleotides are TGCGCCAGCAGCCCTGGGTTCTTGGAAAAACTGTTTTTT. Translated, it gives CASSPGFLEKLFF. Combining the CDR3 with reference TRBV5-1 and TRBJ1-4 gives the whole variable domain KAGVTQTPRYLIKTRGQQVTLSCSPISGHRSVSWYQQTPGQGLQFLFEYFSETQRNKGNFPGRFSGRQFSNSRSEMNVSTLELGDSALYLCASSPGFLEKLFFGSGTQLSVL.

The chain is built from TRBV6-5 and TRBJ2-1; 8 nucleotides line up with TRBD1. Germline V gene data show CDR1 as MNHEY and CDR2 as SVGAGI. The CDR3 is made up of 15 amino acids. After removal of 6 bases from V and 4 bases from J, the junction contained 8 bases not matched to a gene. The DNA of the CDR3 is TGTGCCAGCAGCGAGAGGCAGGGGGCTTACAATGAGCAGTTCTTC. This encodes CASSERQGAYNEQFF.

The chain employs TRBV6-5 and TRBJ1-5; unclear D gene. The CDR3 has 13 residues. The germline gives CDR1 MNHEY, CDR2 SVGAGI. Deletions cut 6 bases from V and 2 bases from J, with 8 bases between. For the CDR3, the DNA is TGTGCCAGCAGGCTCAGAGGCAATCAGCCCCAGCATTTT. Translating gives CASRLRGNQPQHF.

The genes are TRBV5-6 and TRBJ2-5, with TRBD2 matching over 9 bases. The germline CDR1 and CDR2 sequences are SGHDT and YYEEEE. Germline trimming cut 2 bases from V and 1 base from J; bases unmatched to any gene: 3. This CDR3 has 15 residues. CDR3 sequence (DNA): TGTGCCAGCAGCTTCAGCGGGGGGTTCCAAGAGACCCAGTACTTC. Its translation is CASSFSGGFQETQYF.

The rearrangement links TRBV5-1 to TRBJ2-7; D possibly corresponds to TRBD1 (5 bases). This CDR3 is 14 amino acids long. V gave up 0 bases and J gave up 1 base, with 8 bases separating them. CDR1 and CDR2 (germline): SGHRS, YFSETQ. The chain's CDR3 is CASSLVAGSYEQYF. The CDR3 DNA is TGCGCCAGCAGCTTGGTTGCAGGGTCCTACGAGCAGTACTTC.

This chain uses TRBV6-5 with TRBJ2-5, with D perhaps TRBD1 (5 bases). V was clipped by 6 bases and J by 6 bases, with 11 bases between them. The V gene's germline CDR1 is MNHEY and CDR2 SVGAGI. The CDR3 is made up of 12 amino acids. Here the CDR3 reads CASSQGPKTQYF. As DNA, the CDR3 is TGTGCCAGCAGCCAGGGCCCAAAGACCCAGTACTTC.

The chain couples TRBV27 to TRBJ2-7, with 8 bases matching TRBD1. The CDR3 is made up of 16 amino acids. The V gene end was trimmed by 7 bases and the J gene end by 0 bases; junction bases not matched to a gene: 11. The germline gives CDR1 MNHEY, CDR2 SMNVEV (reference sequence). CDR3 nucleotide sequence: TGTGCCAGCAAACTAACCGGGACAGGCTACTCCTACGAGCAGTACTTC. Its translation: CASKLTGTGYSYEQYF.

Notes on this clone: Other DNA sequences in the sample encode the same CDR3. The CDR3 coding sequence is TGTGCCTGGAGTAGGGGGGGCCCCTACGAGCAGTACTTC. Its translation: CAWSRGGPYEQYF. The rearrangement links TRBV30 to TRBJ2-7; D perhaps matches TRBD2 (7 bases). The V and J ends lost 2 bases and 2 bases respectively, with 10 bases between them. The germline CDR1 and CDR2 sequences are GTSNPN and SVGIG (reference sequence). This CDR3 is built from 13 residues.

Here the CDR3 reads CASSSGTPRGYGYTF. As DNA, the CDR3 is TGTGCCAGCAGTTCCGGGACTCCTAGGGGCTATGGCTACACCTTC. The genes are TRBV27 and TRBJ1-2, with D tentatively TRBD1 (5 bases). The CDR3 has 15 amino acids. Germline CDR1 is MNHEY and CDR2 is SMNVEV (reference sequence). Trimming cost V 4 bases and J 4 bases, with 16 bases left between them.

This clone was seen only a few times. Other DNA sequences in this sample translate to the same CDR3. The rearrangement uses TRBV5-1 and TRBJ2-2; D remains ambiguous. The V gene lost 0 bases and the J gene lost 0 bases, with 6 bases spanning the gap. The CDR3 is made up of 15 amino acids. Looked up from germline, CDR1 is SGHRS and CDR2 is YFSETQ. CDR3 region: CASSLDLPNTGELFF. CDR3 in DNA: TGCGCCAGCAGCTTGGACCTACCGAACACCGGGGAGCTGTTTTTT.

This rearrangement joins TRBV4-2 to TRBJ2-1; tentative D call: TRBD1 (5 bases). Per the germline V gene, CDR1 is LGHNA and CDR2 is YNFKEQ. CDR3 size: 14 residues. V lost 2 bases, J lost 6 bases, and 11 bases lay in between. The CDR3 sequence: CASSQLRTLNEQFF. The CDR3 DNA reads as TGTGCCAGCAGCCAACTTAGGACACTCAATGAGCAGTTCTTC.

This clone has a handful of counts. The J gene is TRBJ2-5, the V gene TRBV5-1; 8 bases match TRBD1. CDR1 and CDR2 from the germline V gene are SGHRS and YFSETQ. This CDR3 is 21 amino acids long. V was clipped by 4 bases and J by 4 bases; unmatched bases: 27. The CDR3 coding sequence is TGCGCCAGCAGCAACCGACCGGGTGCAGGGGGCGAATGGGGGAGTCGAGAGACCCAGTACTTC. This sequence encodes CASSNRPGAGGEWGSRETQYF.

The chain has TRBV9 and TRBJ2-3; 8 bases map to TRBD2. Germline V CDR1 and CDR2: SGDLS, YYNGEE. The CDR3 length is 14 residues. The ends lost 0 bases at V and 4 bases at J; junction bases unmatched: 1. The CDR3 DNA is TGTGCCAGCAGCGTAGCGGGGGGGCCAGATACGCAGTATTTT. Protein product: CASSVAGGPDTQYF.

The chain uses TRBV6-5 and TRBJ2-3; D uncertain. The CDR3 extends over 12 amino acids. Germline lookup yields CDR1 MNHEY and CDR2 SVGAGI. Deletions cut 2 bases from V and 4 bases from J, with 4 bases between. The CDR3 here is CASSYNADTQYF. The CDR3 coding sequence is TGTGCCAGCAGTTACAATGCAGATACGCAGTATTTT.